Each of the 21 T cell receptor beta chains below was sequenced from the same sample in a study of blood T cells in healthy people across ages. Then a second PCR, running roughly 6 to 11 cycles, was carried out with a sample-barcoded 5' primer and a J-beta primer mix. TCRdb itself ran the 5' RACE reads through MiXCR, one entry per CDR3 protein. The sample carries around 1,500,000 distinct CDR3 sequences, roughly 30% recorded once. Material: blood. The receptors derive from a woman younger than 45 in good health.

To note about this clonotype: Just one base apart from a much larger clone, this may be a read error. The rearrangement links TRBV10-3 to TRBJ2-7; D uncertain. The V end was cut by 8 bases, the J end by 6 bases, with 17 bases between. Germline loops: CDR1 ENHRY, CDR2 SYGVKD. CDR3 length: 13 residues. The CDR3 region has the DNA TGTGCCATCCTGGGTGCGGAGTTTTCCGAGCAGTACTTC. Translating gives CAILGAEFSEQYF.

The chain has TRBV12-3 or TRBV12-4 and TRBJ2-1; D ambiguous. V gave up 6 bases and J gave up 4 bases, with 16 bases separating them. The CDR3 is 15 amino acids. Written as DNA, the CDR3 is TGTGCCAGCAGCGCCCGGGCCCCTCGGTACAATGAGCAGTTCTTC. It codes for CASSARAPRYNEQFF.

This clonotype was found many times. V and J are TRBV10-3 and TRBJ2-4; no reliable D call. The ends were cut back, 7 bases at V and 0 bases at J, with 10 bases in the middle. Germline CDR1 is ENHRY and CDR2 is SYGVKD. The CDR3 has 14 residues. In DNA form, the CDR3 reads TGTGCCATCAACGACCAGCTAGCCAAAAACATTCAGTACTTC. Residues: CAINDQLAKNIQYF.

In nucleotides, the CDR3 is TGTGCCAGCAGCCCGGGACTAGCGGGAGGGCCAGTCCCCAACGAGCAGTACTTC. Amino acids: CASSPGLAGGPVPNEQYF. This chain connects TRBV3-1 to TRBJ2-5; TRBD2 agrees at 16 bases. The J call may be in error: the DNA end matches TRBJ2-7 better. CDR3 length equals 18 residues. Looked up from germline, CDR1 is LGHDT and CDR2 is YNNKEL (reference sequence).

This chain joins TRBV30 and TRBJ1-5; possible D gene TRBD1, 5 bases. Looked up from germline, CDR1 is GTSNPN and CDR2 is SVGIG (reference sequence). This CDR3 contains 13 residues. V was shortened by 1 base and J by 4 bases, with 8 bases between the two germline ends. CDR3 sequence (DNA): TGTGCCTGGAGTGCGGGGGGGAATCAGCCCCAGCATTTT. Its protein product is CAWSAGGNQPQHF.

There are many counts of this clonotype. CDR3 sequence: CAIRRTGEGYEQYF. In DNA form, the CDR3 reads TGTGCCATCAGAAGGACAGGGGAGGGATACGAGCAGTACTTC. The chain uses TRBV10-3 and TRBJ2-7; 9 nucleotides match TRBD1. CDR3 size: 14 residues. Germline CDR1 reads ENHRY; CDR2 reads SYGVKD. Losses at the gene ends were 6 bases for V and 4 bases for J; bases not matched to a gene: 7.

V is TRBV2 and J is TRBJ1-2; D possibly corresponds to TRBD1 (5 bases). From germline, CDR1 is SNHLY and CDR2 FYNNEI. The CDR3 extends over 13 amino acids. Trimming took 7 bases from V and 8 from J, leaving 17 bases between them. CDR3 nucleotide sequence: TGTGCCAGCACCGAACCCTCAGGGCTAGGCTACACCTTC. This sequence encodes CASTEPSGLGYTF.

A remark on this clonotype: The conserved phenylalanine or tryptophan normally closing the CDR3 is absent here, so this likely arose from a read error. Here the CDR3 DNA reads TGCGCCAGCAGCTTAGGGACAGAATACGAGCAGTACATC. Protein: CASSLGTEYEQYI. V gene TRBV5-1 combines with J gene TRBJ2-7, with 7 positions matching TRBD1. Germline CDR1 SGHRS, CDR2 YFSETQ. V shed 2 bases and J 4 bases; nucleotides not matched to a gene: 3. The CDR3 is 13 amino acids.

CDR3 in DNA: TGTGCCAGCAGCCAAGATCTTGGGGGGGCCCCTCCTGAGCAGTTCTTC. Encoded protein: CASSQDLGGAPPEQFF. The genes are TRBV4-2 and TRBJ2-1; D is perhaps TRBD2 (7 bases). The CDR3 extends over 16 amino acids. Germline loops: CDR1 LGHNA, CDR2 YNFKEQ. Trimming shortened V by 0 bases and J by 9 bases, and 18 bases separated the two germline ends.

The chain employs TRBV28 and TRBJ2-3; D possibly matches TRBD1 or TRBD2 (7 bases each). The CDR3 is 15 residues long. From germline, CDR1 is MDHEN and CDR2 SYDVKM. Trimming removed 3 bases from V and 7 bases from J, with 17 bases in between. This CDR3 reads CASSLRQGGINTQYF. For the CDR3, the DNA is TGTGCCAGCAGTTTGAGACAGGGAGGGATTAATACGCAGTATTTT.

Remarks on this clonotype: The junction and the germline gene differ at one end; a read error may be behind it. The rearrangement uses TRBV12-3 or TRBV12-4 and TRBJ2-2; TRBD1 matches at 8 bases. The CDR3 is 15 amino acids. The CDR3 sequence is CASSPRTGHTGELFF. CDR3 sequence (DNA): TGTGCCAGCAGCCCAAGGACAGGGCACACCGGTGAGCTGTTTTTT.

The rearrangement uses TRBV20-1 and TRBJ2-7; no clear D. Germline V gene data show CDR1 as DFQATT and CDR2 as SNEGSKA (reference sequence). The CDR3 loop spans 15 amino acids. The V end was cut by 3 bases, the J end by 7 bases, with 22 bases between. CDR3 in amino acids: CSARETLASYNEQYF. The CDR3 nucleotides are TGCAGTGCTAGGGAGACTCTCGCCAGTTACAATGAGCAGTACTTC.

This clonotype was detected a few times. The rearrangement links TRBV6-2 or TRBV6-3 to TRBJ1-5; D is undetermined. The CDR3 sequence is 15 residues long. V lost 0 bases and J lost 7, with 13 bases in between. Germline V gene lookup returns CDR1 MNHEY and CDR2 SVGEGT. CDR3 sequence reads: CASSYSGRKGQPQHF. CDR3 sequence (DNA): TGTGCCAGCAGTTACTCGGGCAGAAAGGGACAGCCCCAGCATTTT.

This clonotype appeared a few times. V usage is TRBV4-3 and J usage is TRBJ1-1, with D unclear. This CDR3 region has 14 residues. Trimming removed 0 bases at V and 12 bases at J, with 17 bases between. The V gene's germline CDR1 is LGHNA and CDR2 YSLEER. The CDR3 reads CASSQEYSGSQTFF. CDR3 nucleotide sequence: TGCGCCAGCAGCCAAGAGTATTCGGGAAGTCAGACTTTCTTT.

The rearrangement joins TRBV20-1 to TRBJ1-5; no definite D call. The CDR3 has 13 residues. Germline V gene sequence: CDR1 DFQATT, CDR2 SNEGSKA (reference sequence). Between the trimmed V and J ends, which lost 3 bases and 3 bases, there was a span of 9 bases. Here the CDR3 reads CSARNQFNQPQHF. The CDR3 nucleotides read TGCAGTGCTAGGAACCAGTTCAATCAGCCCCAGCATTTT.

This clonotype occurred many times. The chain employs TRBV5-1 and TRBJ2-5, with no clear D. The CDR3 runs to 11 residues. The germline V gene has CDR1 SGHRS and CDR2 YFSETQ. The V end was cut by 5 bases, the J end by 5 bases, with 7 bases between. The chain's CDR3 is CASRWDETQYF. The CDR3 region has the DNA TGCGCCAGCAGGTGGGATGAGACCCAGTACTTC.

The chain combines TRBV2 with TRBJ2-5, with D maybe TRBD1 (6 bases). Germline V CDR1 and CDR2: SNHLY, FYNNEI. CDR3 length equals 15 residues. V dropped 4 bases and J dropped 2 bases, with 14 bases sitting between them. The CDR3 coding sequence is TGTGCCAGCAGTGTGGCAGGGGCCCTACAAGAGACCCAGTACTTC. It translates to CASSVAGALQETQYF. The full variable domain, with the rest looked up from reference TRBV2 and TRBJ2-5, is EPEVTQTPSHQVTQMGQEVILRCVPISNHLYFYWYRQILGQKVEFLVSFYNNEISEKSEIFDDQFSVERPDGSNFTLKIRSTKLEDSAMYFCASSVAGALQETQYFGPGTRLLVL.

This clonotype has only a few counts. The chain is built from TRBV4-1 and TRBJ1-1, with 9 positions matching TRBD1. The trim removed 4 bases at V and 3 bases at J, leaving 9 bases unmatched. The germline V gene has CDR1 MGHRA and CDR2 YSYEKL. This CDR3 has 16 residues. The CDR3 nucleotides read TGCGCCAGCAGCCCATGGACAGGGGAGGGGTACACTGAAGCTTTCTTT. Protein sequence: CASSPWTGEGYTEAFF.

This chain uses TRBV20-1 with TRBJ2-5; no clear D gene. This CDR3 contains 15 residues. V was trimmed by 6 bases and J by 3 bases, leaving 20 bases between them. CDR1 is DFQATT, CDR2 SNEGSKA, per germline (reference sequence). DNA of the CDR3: TGCAGTGCCAAAAGTGGGGTTGTGAGAAAAGAGACCCAGTACTTC. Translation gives CSAKSGVVRKETQYF.

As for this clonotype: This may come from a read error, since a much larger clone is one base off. In DNA form, the CDR3 reads TGCGCCAGCAGGGGTGGCGAACGCACAGATACGCAGTATTTT. Protein product: CASRGGERTDTQYF. The chain uses TRBV5-1 and TRBJ2-3, with no clear D. V gave up 5 bases and J gave up 1 base, with 11 bases separating them. Germline V gives CDR1 SGHRS, CDR2 YFSETQ. This CDR3 comprises 14 residues. Full variable domain (outside the CDR3, taken from reference TRBV5-1 and TRBJ2-3): KAGVTQTPRYLIKTRGQQVTLSCSPISGHRSVSWYQQTPGQGLQFLFEYFSETQRNKGNFPGRFSGRQFSNSRSEMNVSTLELGDSALYLCASRGGERTDTQYFGPGTRLTVL.

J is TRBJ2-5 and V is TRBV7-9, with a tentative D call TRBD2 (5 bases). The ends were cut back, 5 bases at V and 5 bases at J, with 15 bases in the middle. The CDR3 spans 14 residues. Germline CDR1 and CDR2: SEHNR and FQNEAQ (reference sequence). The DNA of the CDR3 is TGTGCCAGCAGCCCGGACTCTCGGGCGGAGACCCAGTACTTC. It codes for CASSPDSRAETQYF.